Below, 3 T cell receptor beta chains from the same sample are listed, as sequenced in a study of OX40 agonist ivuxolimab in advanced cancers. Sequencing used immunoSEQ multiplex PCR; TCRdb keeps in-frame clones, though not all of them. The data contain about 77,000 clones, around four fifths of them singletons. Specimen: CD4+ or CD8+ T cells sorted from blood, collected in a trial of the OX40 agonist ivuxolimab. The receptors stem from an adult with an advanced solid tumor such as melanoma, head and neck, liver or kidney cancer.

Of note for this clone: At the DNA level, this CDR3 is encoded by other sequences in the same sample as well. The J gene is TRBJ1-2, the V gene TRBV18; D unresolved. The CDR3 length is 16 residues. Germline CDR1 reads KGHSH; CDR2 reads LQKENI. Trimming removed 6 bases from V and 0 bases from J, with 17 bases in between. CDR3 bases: TGTGCCAGCTCCCGCAACTCACGGGATACTAACTATGGCTACACCTTC. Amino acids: CASSRNSRDTNYGYTF.

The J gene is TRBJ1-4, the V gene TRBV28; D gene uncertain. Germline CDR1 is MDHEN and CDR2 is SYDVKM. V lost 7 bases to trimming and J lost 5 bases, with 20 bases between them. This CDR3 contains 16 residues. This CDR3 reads CASKRPWVGRNEKLFF. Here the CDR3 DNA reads TGTGCCAGCAAACGACCATGGGTTGGGCGAAATGAAAAACTGTTTTTT.

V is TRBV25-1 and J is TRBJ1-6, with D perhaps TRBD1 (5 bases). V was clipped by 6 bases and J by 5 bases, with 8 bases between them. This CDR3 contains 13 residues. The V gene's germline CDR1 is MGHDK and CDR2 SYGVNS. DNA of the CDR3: TGTGCCAGCAGGGGACTCGATAATTCACCCCTCCACTTT. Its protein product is CASRGLDNSPLHF. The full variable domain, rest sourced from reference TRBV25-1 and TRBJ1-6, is EADIYQTPRYLVIGTGKKITLECSQTMGHDKMYWYQQDPGMELHLIHYSYGVNSTEKGDLSSESTVSRIRTEHFPLTLESARPSHTSQYLCASRGLDNSPLHFGNGTRLTVT.